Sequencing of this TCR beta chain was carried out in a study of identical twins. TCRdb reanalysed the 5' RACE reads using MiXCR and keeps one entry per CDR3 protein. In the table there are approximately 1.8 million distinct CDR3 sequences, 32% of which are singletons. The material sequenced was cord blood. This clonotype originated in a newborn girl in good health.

The CDR3 protein is CASSADSLINQPQHF. In nucleotides, the CDR3 is TGTGCCAGCAGCGCCGACAGCCTGATCAATCAGCCCCAGCATTTT. The chain has TRBV2 and TRBJ1-5, with D tentatively TRBD1 (5 bases). Germline assignment: CDR1 SNHLY and CDR2 FYNNEI. This CDR3 spans 15 amino acids. V lost 6 bases, J lost 3 bases, and 15 bases lay in between.